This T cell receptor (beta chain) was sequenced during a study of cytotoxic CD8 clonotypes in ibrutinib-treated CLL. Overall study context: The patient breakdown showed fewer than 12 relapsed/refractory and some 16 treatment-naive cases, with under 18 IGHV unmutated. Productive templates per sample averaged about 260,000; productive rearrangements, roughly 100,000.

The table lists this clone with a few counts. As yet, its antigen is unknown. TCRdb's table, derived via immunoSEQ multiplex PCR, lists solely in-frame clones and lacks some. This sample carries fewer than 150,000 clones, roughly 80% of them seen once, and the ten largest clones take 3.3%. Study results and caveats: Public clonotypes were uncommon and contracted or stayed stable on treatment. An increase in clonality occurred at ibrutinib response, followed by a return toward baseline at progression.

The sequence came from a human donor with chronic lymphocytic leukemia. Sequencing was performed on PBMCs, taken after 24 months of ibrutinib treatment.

The CDR3 region is CASSMGPTQETQYF. In DNA, the CDR3 is TGTGCCAGCAGCATGGGACCCACCCAAGAGACCCAGTACTTC. The rearrangement links TRBV9 to TRBJ2-5; the D gene could be TRBD1 or TRBD2 (5 bases each). The V gene lost 4 bases and the J gene lost 1 base, with 11 bases spanning the gap. Germline V gene data show CDR1 as SGDLS and CDR2 as YYNGEE. The CDR3 has 14 amino acids. Variable domain in full (rest from reference TRBV9 and TRBJ2-5): DSGVTQTPKHLITATGQRVTLRCSPRSGDLSVYWYQQSLDQGLQFLIQYYNGEERAKGNILERFSAQQFPDLHSELNLSSLELGDSALYFCASSMGPTQETQYFGPGTRLLVL.